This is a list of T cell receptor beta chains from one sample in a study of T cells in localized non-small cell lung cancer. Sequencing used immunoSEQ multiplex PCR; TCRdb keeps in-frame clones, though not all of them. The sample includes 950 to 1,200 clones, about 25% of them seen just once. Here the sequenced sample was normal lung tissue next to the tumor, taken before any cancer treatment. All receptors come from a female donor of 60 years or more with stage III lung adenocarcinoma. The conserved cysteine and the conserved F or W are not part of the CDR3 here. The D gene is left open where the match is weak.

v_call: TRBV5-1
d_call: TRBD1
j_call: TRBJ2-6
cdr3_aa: ASSWTGGGGANVLT

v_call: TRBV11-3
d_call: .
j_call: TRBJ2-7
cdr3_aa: ASSHTGRDYEQY

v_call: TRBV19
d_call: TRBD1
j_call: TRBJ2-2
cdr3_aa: ASTRRQGGTGELF

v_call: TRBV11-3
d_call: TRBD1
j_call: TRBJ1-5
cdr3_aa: ASSLDRASNQPQH

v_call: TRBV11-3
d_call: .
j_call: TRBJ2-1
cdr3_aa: ASSRTGGRHNEQF

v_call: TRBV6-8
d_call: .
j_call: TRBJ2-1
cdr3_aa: ASSVTYNEQF

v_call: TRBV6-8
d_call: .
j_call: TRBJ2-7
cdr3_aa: ASSYFGRDNEQY

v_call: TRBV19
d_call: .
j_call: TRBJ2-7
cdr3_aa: ASTPGHRAFYEQY

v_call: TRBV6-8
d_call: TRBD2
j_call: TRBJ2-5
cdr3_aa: AISRSPGLAGERETQY

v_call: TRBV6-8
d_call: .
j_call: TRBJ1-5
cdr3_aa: AIDRAENQPQH

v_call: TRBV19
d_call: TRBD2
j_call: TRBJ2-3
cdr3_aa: ASSWGLAGGDTQY

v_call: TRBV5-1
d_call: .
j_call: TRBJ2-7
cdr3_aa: ASSFWAGGSYEQY

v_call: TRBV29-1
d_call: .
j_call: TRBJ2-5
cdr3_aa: SVPGEIQETQY

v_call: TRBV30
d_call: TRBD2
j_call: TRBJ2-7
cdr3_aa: AWSVSGVLGEQY

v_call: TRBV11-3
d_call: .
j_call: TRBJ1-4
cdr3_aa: ASSLVETNEKLF

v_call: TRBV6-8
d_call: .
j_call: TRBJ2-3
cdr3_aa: ASRPYTDTQY

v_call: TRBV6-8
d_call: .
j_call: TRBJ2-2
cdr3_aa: ASSRNSANTGELF

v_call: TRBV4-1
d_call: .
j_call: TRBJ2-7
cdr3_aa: ASSHGRFYEQY

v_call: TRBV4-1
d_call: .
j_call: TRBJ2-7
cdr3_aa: ASSQFGGPYEQY

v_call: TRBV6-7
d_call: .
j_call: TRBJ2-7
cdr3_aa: ASSEAWRGLYEQY

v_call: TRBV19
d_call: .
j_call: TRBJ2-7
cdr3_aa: ASSTNTPGMAYEQY

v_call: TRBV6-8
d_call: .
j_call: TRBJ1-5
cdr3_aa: ASSPEGTQPQH

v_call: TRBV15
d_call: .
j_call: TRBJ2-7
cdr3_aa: ATSSSPGVGYEQY

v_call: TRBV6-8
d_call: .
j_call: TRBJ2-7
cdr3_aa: ASSYSGVSAGDEQY

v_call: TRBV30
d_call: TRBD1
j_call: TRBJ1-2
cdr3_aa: AWSISGGKGYT

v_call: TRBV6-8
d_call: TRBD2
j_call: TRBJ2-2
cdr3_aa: ASRFRYSGDNTGELF

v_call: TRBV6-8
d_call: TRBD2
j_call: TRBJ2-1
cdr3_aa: ASSSFPSGMREQF

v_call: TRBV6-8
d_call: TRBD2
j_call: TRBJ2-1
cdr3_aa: ASSRVAGSYNEQF

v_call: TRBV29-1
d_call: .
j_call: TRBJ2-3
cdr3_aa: SVNGGATRASTDTQY

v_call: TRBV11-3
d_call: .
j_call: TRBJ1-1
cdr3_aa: ASSNPSGGRWEAF

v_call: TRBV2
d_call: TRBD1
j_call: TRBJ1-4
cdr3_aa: ASRSFGQGNEKLF